The clone carrying this T cell receptor (beta chain) occurred a few times. Amplified TCR beta CDR3 regions came from RNA transcripts. Primed by the HTBI set, a first-round RT-PCR was run on the TCR CDR3. MiXCR, applied by TCRdb to the multiplex PCR reads, yields one record per CDR3 protein. The table has roughly 500,000 distinct CDR3 sequences, 22% seen once. These data come from a study of T cells in Graves' hyperthyroidism and ophthalmopathy. Study overall: At initial diagnosis, before any treatment had begun, peripheral blood was obtained.

V dropped 2 bases and J dropped 0 bases, with 18 bases sitting between them. The CDR3 is made up of 18 amino acids. Germline V gene lookup returns CDR1 MNHNS and CDR2 SASEGT. The sequence was collected from a woman in her 70s with Graves' ophthalmopathy. Source material: blood. The chain joins TRBV6-1 to TRBJ2-3, with D possibly called TRBD1 or TRBD2 (5 bases each). The CDR3 DNA is TGTGCCAGCAGTGAAAAGGGGCCGTGGGGGTCTAGCACAGATACGCAGTATTTT. It specifies CASSEKGPWGSSTDTQYF.